This paragraph reports one T cell receptor beta chain. Its antigen is unknown. TCRdb keeps only in-frame clones here, not all; method: immunoSEQ multiplex PCR. The sample includes 65,000 to 95,000 clones, roughly 94% of them seen just once. The record originates from a study of T cell responses to AZD1222 COVID-19 vaccine. In germline, CDR1 is LGHNA, CDR2 YSLEER. The CDR3 length is 19 residues. Trimming cost V 0 bases and J 3 bases; bases outside gene matches: 11. Study-wide results and limits: Baseline antibody screening turned up just six or seven seropositive AZD1222 recipients. Repertoire sampling happened only post peak T cell response. Nearly half of the spike-specific TCRs reportedly recognize variant regions that carry no mutations. The breadth and depth of Spike-specific TCRs increased once two AZD1222 doses had been given.

Specimen: peripheral blood, collected on day 0 of MenACWY control vaccination. The V gene is TRBV4-3, the J gene TRBJ2-6, with TRBD1 matching over 7 bases. The clonotype comes from an adult in good health. The CDR3 region has the DNA TGCGCCAGCAGCCAAGATATGCAGGGGGTGTTCGGTGGGGCCAACGTCCTGACTTTC. Residues: CASSQDMQGVFGGANVLTF.